The clone carrying this T cell receptor beta chain was seen more than once but under ten times. The entry originates in a study of blood T cells in healthy people across ages. Individuals who donated were healthy Caucasians from Russia aged roughly 6 to 100. Using a J-beta primer mix together with a sample-barcoded 5' primer, a second PCR was run for about 7 to 12 cycles. TCRdb passed the 5' RACE reads through MiXCR, listing each CDR3 protein once. The sample lists approximately 2,000,000 distinct CDR3 sequences, about 39% occurring once. V was shortened by 8 bases and J by 0 bases, with 20 bases between the two germline ends. Germline CDR1 and CDR2: MNHEY and SVGEGT. The CDR3 has 16 amino acids.

The chain recombines TRBV6-2 or TRBV6-3 with TRBJ2-7; either TRBD1 or TRBD2 may fit D (5 bases each). This sequence originates from a human donor in good health. The sequencing sample was made of blood. CDR3 nucleotides: TGTGCCAGCGCCCCCCGAGGGGCCCCCAGCTCCTACGAGCAGTACTTC. This codes for CASAPRGAPSSYEQYF.